The 28 T cell receptor beta chains below come from one sample, sequenced in a study of human T cells and chemical hapten exposure. Time point reported: patch test 1, 2 weeks after DPC sensitization. Treatment meaning: therapeutic diphenylcyclopropenone sensitization with weekly scalp DPC. TCRdb redid the calling of the RACE reads with MiXCR, one entry per CDR3 protein. The sample shows over 95,000 distinct CDR3 sequences, approximately 13% of them seen only once. Sequenced material: whole blood, taken in connection with sensitization to the hapten diphenylcyclopropenone (DPC). All receptors derive from a woman aged 40 to 50 with alopecia areata. Some clones in this sample may be carry-over from other donors' samples.

This clonotype came up many times. J is TRBJ2-7 and V is TRBV29-1, with 9 bases lining up with TRBD1. The CDR3 has 15 amino acids. V lost 7 bases and J lost 0; bases outside the gene matches: 10. The germline V gene has CDR1 SQVTM and CDR2 ANQGSEA. CDR3 nucleotide sequence: TGCAGCGCCGGGCGACGGACAGGGGTCTCCTACGAGCAGTACTTC. Encoded protein: CSAGRRTGVSYEQYF.

The CDR3 DNA sequence: TGTGCGTCCCGTGGATTCGGGACCCAGTACTTC. Amino acid sequence: CASRGFGTQYF. The chain recombines TRBV28 with TRBJ2-5, with D uncertain. CDR3 length equals 11 residues. The germline CDR1 and CDR2 sequences are MDHEN and SYDVKM.

This chain connects TRBV28 to TRBJ2-7, with D perhaps matching TRBD1 (5 bases). V was cut by 5 bases and J by 4 bases, with 18 bases left in between. This CDR3 spans 15 amino acids. The germline gives CDR1 MDHEN, CDR2 SYDVKM. The CDR3 coding sequence is TGTGCCAGCAGTACCCAAGGGGCAGGGAATTACGAGCAGTACTTC. Translating gives CASSTQGAGNYEQYF.

This clonotype has ten or more counts. The chain links TRBV10-2 to TRBJ2-1; 7 bases map to TRBD2. V shed 0 bases, J shed 8 bases, and the junction held 4 bases outside the gene matches. The CDR3 is made up of 14 amino acids. CDR1 is WSHSY and CDR2 is SAAADI in the germline V gene. CDR3 in amino acids: CASSESTGRDEQFF. CDR3 DNA: TGCGCCAGCAGTGAGTCGACGGGGAGGGATGAGCAGTTCTTC.

Of note for this clonotype: One end of the junction fails to match germline, which may point to a read error. Here the CDR3 reads CARSLQGQGGDGYTF. DNA of the CDR3: TGTGCCAGGAGCTTGCAGGGACAGGGGGGAGATGGCTACACCTTC. The gene calls are TRBV7-2 and TRBJ1-2; 11 nucleotides align to TRBD1. The germline V gene has CDR1 SGHTA and CDR2 FQGNSA. This CDR3 comprises 15 residues.

The CDR3 protein is CASRALDGANTQYF. CDR3 bases: TGTGCCAGCAGGGCCCTGGATGGGGCAAATACGCAGTATTTT. The chain combines TRBV12-3 or TRBV12-4 with TRBJ2-3; D possibly corresponds to TRBD1 (5 bases). The germline V and J ends were trimmed by 6 bases and 7 bases, with 17 bases remaining between them. This CDR3 is 14 amino acids long.

This clonotype has ten or more counts. The rearrangement uses TRBV6-2 or TRBV6-3 and TRBJ2-1, with TRBD2 as a possible D gene (6 bases). This CDR3 region has 16 residues. CDR1 and CDR2 from the germline V gene are MNHEY and SVGEGT. Trimming stripped 0 bases from V and 10 bases from J, with 19 bases between. This chain's CDR3 is CASSYSGGAGLQEQFF. The CDR3 DNA reads TGTGCCAGCAGTTACTCGGGCGGGGCCGGACTACAGGAGCAGTTCTTC.

Concerning this clonotype itself: This sequence may be a read error, since a much larger clone differs from it by one base. The DNA of the CDR3 is TGTGCCAGCAGCCAAGCAGATATGGTGGCCAAAAACATTCAGTACTTC. This gives the protein CASSQADMVAKNIQYF. The chain carries TRBV3-2 and TRBJ2-4. TRBV3-2 is annotated as a pseudogene. The CDR3 contains 16 residues.

The chain couples TRBV6-2 or TRBV6-3 to TRBJ2-7, with 13 bases that match TRBD2. The CDR3 loop spans 15 amino acids. V lost 6 bases, J lost 2 bases, and 4 bases stayed unmatched. Germline CDR1 reads MNHEY; CDR2 reads SVGEGT. In nucleotides, the CDR3 is TGTGCCAGCAGACAAGGACTAGCGGGGGCCTACGAGCAGTACTTC. This gives the protein CASRQGLAGAYEQYF.

This clonotype came up many times. The V and J genes are TRBV20-1 and TRBJ2-7; 8 bases fit TRBD2. With 5 bases clipped from V and 2 bases from J, the junction kept 8 bases outside the gene matches. The CDR3 totals 14 residues. The germline V gene has CDR1 DFQATT and CDR2 SNEGSKA (reference sequence). CDR3 nucleotide sequence: TGCAGTGCTGTACGGGAGGGCCGGCCCTACGAGCAGTACTTC. The encoded protein is CSAVREGRPYEQYF.

This clonotype has a handful of counts. A read error may explain this, as a much larger clone is one base away. The J gene is TRBJ2-7, the V gene TRBV7-9; possibly TRBD1 for D (6 bases). Looked up from germline, CDR1 is SEHNR and CDR2 is FQNEAQ (reference sequence). The CDR3 covers 14 residues. Trimming shortened V by 2 bases and J by 0 bases, and 8 bases separated the two germline ends. The CDR3 is CASSLYRDSYEQYF. CDR3 DNA sequence: TGTGCCAGCAGCTTATACAGGGACTCCTACGAGCAGTACTTC.

The chain carries TRBV6-5 and TRBJ2-3, with D perhaps given as TRBD1 or TRBD2 (5 bases each). The V and J ends lost 4 bases and 4 bases respectively, with 12 bases between them. Germline-derived CDR1 and CDR2 are MNHEY and SVGAGI. CDR3 length equals 14 residues. The CDR3 DNA follows: TGTGCCAGCAGTTCCGGGACCGCCCCAGATACGCAGTATTTT. Translating it yields CASSSGTAPDTQYF.

This clonotype has just a few counts. The chain joins TRBV7-9 to TRBJ2-5; D call uncertain. Deletions cut 5 bases from V and 3 bases from J, with 13 bases between. There are 14 residues in the CDR3. Germline V gene lookup returns CDR1 SEHNR and CDR2 FQNEAQ (reference sequence). The CDR3 sequence is CASSPRTVEETQYF. DNA of the CDR3: TGTGCCAGCAGCCCACGGACGGTAGAAGAGACCCAGTACTTC.

A remark on this clonotype: A much more abundant neighbour one base away suggests this may be a read error. The chain carries TRBV29-1 and TRBJ2-5, with 9 bases identical to TRBD1. Germline V gene lookup returns CDR1 SQVTM and CDR2 ANQGSEA. The CDR3 spans 14 residues. This CDR3 is CGVDSGQGEETQYF. The CDR3 region has the DNA TGCGGCGTTGATTCGGGACAGGGAGAAGAGACCCAGTACTTC. Looking up the rest from reference TRBV29-1 and TRBJ2-5 gives the full variable domain: SAVISQKPSRDICQRGTSLTIQCQVDSQVTMMFWYRQQPGQSLTLIATANQGSEATYESGFVIDKFPISRPNLTFSTLTVSNMSPEDSSIYLCGVDSGQGEETQYFGPGTRLLVL.

This clonotype was seen ten or more times. V gene TRBV28 combines with J gene TRBJ2-4, with 8 bases fitting TRBD2. Trimming at V came to 4 bases and at J to 6 bases, leaving 8 bases not matched to a gene. Germline V CDR1 and CDR2: MDHEN, SYDVKM. The CDR3 contains 15 residues. The CDR3 loop is CASSSFTSGGNIQYF. The CDR3 DNA sequence: TGTGCCAGCAGTTCCTTTACTAGCGGAGGAAACATTCAGTACTTC.

The genes are TRBV20-1 and TRBJ2-7; 13 bases are a match to TRBD2. The ends lost 3 bases at V and 5 bases at J; junction bases unmatched: 4. CDR3 size: 14 residues. Germline lookup yields CDR1 DFQATT and CDR2 SNEGSKA (reference sequence). The CDR3 protein is CSASGLAGANEQYF. CDR3 nucleotide sequence: TGCAGTGCTAGCGGACTAGCGGGAGCGAACGAGCAGTACTTC.

This clonotype was counted between two and nine times. This chain uses TRBV6-5 with TRBJ2-5; TRBD1 matches at 8 bases. The length of the CDR3 is 14 residues. Germline V gives CDR1 MNHEY, CDR2 SVGAGI. V shed 3 bases and J 5 bases; nucleotides not matched to a gene: 5. Here the CDR3 reads CASSYGRGRETQYF. The DNA of the CDR3 is TGTGCCAGCAGTTATGGCAGGGGGCGTGAGACCCAGTACTTC.

The V and J genes are TRBV28 and TRBJ2-4, with 9 nucleotides matching TRBD1. The CDR3 contains 17 residues. The V segment lost 5 bases and the J segment 1 base; nucleotides outside the gene matches: 9. CDR1 and CDR2 from the germline V gene are MDHEN and SYDVKM. CDR3 region: CASSTIGTGLAKNIQYF. The CDR3 DNA sequence: TGTGCCAGCAGTACGATCGGGACAGGGCTTGCCAAAAACATTCAGTACTTC. Full variable domain (outside the CDR3, taken from reference TRBV28 and TRBJ2-4): DVKVTQSSRYLVKRTGEKVFLECVQDMDHENMFWYRQDPGLGLRLIYFSYDVKMKEKGDIPEGYSVSREKKERFSLILESASTNQTSMYLCASSTIGTGLAKNIQYFGAGTRLSVL.

Comment on this clonotype: An end of the junction does not agree with germline; a read error may underlie this. This chain links TRBV7-7 with TRBJ1-4, with D perhaps TRBD1 (5 bases). Germline CDR1 reads SSHAT; CDR2 reads FNYEAQ (reference sequence). The CDR3 is made up of 16 amino acids. CDR3 nucleotides: TGTGCTAGCAGCTTAAACTGCAGGGCATCAGAAGAAAAACTGTTTTTT. Protein product: CASSLNCRASEEKLFF.

This clonotype came up a few times. The J gene is TRBJ2-5, the V gene TRBV20-1; D is ambiguous. The germline V gene encodes CDR1 DFQATT and CDR2 SNEGSKA (reference sequence). Trimming left V 6 bases short and J 5 bases short, with 13 bases between. The CDR3 runs to 12 residues. The CDR3 loop is CSAMTRTETQYF. The DNA for the CDR3 is TGCAGTGCCATGACCCGGACGGAGACCCAGTACTTC.

The chain uses TRBV30 and TRBJ2-4; maybe TRBD2 (5 bases). Per the germline V gene, CDR1 is GTSNPN and CDR2 is SVGIG (reference sequence). V was clipped by 0 bases and J by 7 bases, with 13 bases between them. This CDR3 region has 14 residues. CDR3 protein: CAWSVRGIVNIQYF. Written as DNA, the CDR3 is TGTGCCTGGAGTGTTCGGGGTATCGTGAACATTCAGTACTTC.

This clonotype was found a few times. This chain uses TRBV4-1 with TRBJ2-7; D is perhaps TRBD1 (5 bases). CDR3 length: 16 residues. CDR1 and CDR2 from the germline V gene are MGHRA and YSYEKL. V lost 1 base and J 3 bases, leaving 16 bases between the germline ends. The CDR3 DNA reads as TGCGCCAGCAGCCAAGGGGGTAGGGGCCCCGGCTACGAGCAGTACTTC. As protein: CASSQGGRGPGYEQYF.

Ten or more counts support this clonotype. The junction departs from germline at one end; a sequencing error may be responsible. The genes are TRBV7-7 and TRBJ2-5; TRBD2 matches 11 bases. The CDR3 loop spans 16 amino acids. The germline V gene has CDR1 SSHAT and CDR2 FNYEAQ (reference sequence). CDR3 sequence (DNA): TGTGCTAGCAGCCCACCTAGCGGGAGGTACCAAGAGACCCAGTACTTC. Its protein is CASSPPSGRYQETQYF.

The rearrangement joins TRBV19 to TRBJ1-2, with a weak D call TRBD1 (5 bases). The CDR3 consists of 15 residues. Germline CDR1 reads LNHDA; CDR2 reads SQIVND (reference sequence). V was clipped by 3 bases and J by 0 bases, with 11 bases between them. The CDR3 DNA follows: TGTGCCAGTAGTATGGGACTCCTAGCTAACTATGGCTACACCTTC. Encoded protein: CASSMGLLANYGYTF.

This clonotype was seen at least ten times. The CDR3 spells CASSFGRTSGRFYEQFF. Here the CDR3 DNA reads TGTGCCAGCAGTTTCGGGCGTACTAGCGGGAGGTTCTATGAGCAGTTCTTC. V is TRBV6-2 or TRBV6-3 and J is TRBJ2-1; 12 nucleotides agree with TRBD2. V lost 4 bases to trimming and J lost 8 bases; unmatched junction nucleotides: 12. Germline values: CDR1 MNHEY, CDR2 SVGEGT. The CDR3 consists of 17 residues.

As for this clonotype: This sequence may be a read error, since a much larger clone differs from it by one base. This chain connects TRBV10-2 to TRBJ2-3; D is unclear. Deletions cut 7 bases from V and 5 bases from J, with 7 bases between. CDR1 and CDR2 from the germline V gene are WSHSY and SAAADI. This CDR3 contains 11 residues. CDR3 sequence: CASKIQDTQYF. The CDR3 DNA reads TGCGCCAGCAAAATACAAGATACGCAGTATTTT.

The V call is TRBV11-2, the J call TRBJ2-5, with a tentative D call TRBD1 (6 bases). Trimming stripped 0 bases from V and 1 base from J, with 6 bases between. Germline V CDR1 and CDR2: SGHAT, FQNNGV. This CDR3 has 14 amino acids. The CDR3 coding sequence is TGTGCCAGCAGCTTAGACAGGGGCCAAGAGACCCAGTACTTC. Amino acid sequence: CASSLDRGQETQYF.

This clonotype was counted only a few times. This sequence joins TRBV5-1 and TRBJ2-1; 8 bases line up with TRBD1. The V segment lost 2 bases and the J segment 6 bases; nucleotides outside the gene matches: 1. The CDR3 covers 13 residues. Germline CDR1 SGHRS, CDR2 YFSETQ. The CDR3 loop reads CASSLQGVNEQFF. DNA of the CDR3: TGCGCCAGCAGCTTACAGGGGGTCAATGAGCAGTTCTTC. Full variable domain (remainder filled in from reference TRBV5-1 and TRBJ2-1): KAGVTQTPRYLIKTRGQQVTLSCSPISGHRSVSWYQQTPGQGLQFLFEYFSETQRNKGNFPGRFSGRQFSNSRSEMNVSTLELGDSALYLCASSLQGVNEQFFGPGTRLTVL.